The rows below give T cell receptor beta chains drawn from one sample of a study of human T cells and chemical hapten exposure. Via MiXCR, TCRdb re-called the RACE reads, giving one row per CDR3 protein. The sample has roughly 380,000 distinct CDR3 sequences; roughly 5% are singletons. The specimen comprised whole blood, sampled in connection with sensitization to the hapten diphenylcyclopropenone (DPC). Receptor source: a woman in her 50s with alopecia areata. Some clones in this sample may be carry-over from other donors' samples. Both conserved end residues are part of each CDR3. Fields, in order: clone size, D gene, V gene, J gene, CDR3 DNA, CDR3 protein. The D gene is left open where the match is weak. Size values are once, few and many counts, or a class for expanded clones, and some rows have none.

-	-	TRBV24-1	TRBJ2-6	TGTGCCACCAGTGCCCAGAGCTCTGGGGCCAACGTCCTGACTTTC	CATSAQSSGANVLTF
many	TRBD2	TRBV6-1	TRBJ2-3	TGTGCCAGCAGCCGGACAGCCCAACTAGCGGGAGTACCAGATACGCAGTATTTT	CASSRTAQLAGVPDTQYF
-	TRBD1	TRBV20-1	TRBJ1-5	TGCAGTGCTAGAGTTACCGGGACAGGCAACAATCAGCCCCAGCATTTT	CSARVTGTGNNQPQHF
-	TRBD2	TRBV27	TRBJ2-1	TGTGCCAGCAGTTTATGGCCTAGCGGGAGTGATGAGCAGTTCTTC	CASSLWPSGSDEQFF
-	-	TRBV27	TRBJ2-7	TGTGCCACCCAGGGTATTGCCTACGAGCAGTACTTC	CATQGIAYEQYF
few	TRBD1	TRBV3-1	TRBJ1-3	TGTGCCAGCGGACCGACAGGGGGCCTTGGAAACACCATATATTTT	CASGPTGGLGNTIYF
few	TRBD2	TRBV6-5	TRBJ2-3	TGTGCCAGCAGCCGAGGACCCCGGGACTACACAGATACGCAGTATTTT	CASSRGPRDYTDTQYF
few	TRBD1	TRBV5-1	TRBJ2-4	TGCGCCAGCAGCTCGGCACAGGGGATAGCCAAAAACATTCAGTACTTC	CASSSAQGIAKNIQYF
few	-	TRBV3-1	TRBJ1-5	TGTGCCAGCAGCCAAGAATATAAGGGTCAGCCCCAGCATTTT	CASSQEYKGQPQHF
many	-	TRBV10-3	TRBJ1-1	TGTGCCATCAAGCTGGAATTGAACACTGAAGCTTTCTTT	CAIKLELNTEAFF
few	-	TRBV28	TRBJ2-7	TGTGCCAGCAGTCCACAGCGAGTCCCCTACGAGCAGTACTTC	CASSPQRVPYEQYF
-	-	TRBV4-2	TRBJ1-1	TGTGCCAGCAGCCCGGGACTGGAAAAGGCCTACACTGAAGCTTTCTTT	CASSPGLEKAYTEAFF
few	-	TRBV29-1	TRBJ1-1	TGCAGCGTGGGGATGACTGCGACTGAAGCTTTCTTT	CSVGMTATEAFF
many	-	TRBV6-5	TRBJ2-1	TGTGCCAGCACCGAAGCTCCCGGTGAGCAGTTCTTC	CASTEAPGEQFF
many	-	TRBV10-3	TRBJ2-7	TGTGCCATCAGCGGGACTTCTATCTACGAGCAGTACTTC	CAISGTSIYEQYF
many	-	TRBV4-1	TRBJ2-7	TGCGCCAGCAGCCAACCGGGGTACGAGCAGTACTTC	CASSQPGYEQYF
few	-	TRBV3-1	TRBJ2-5	TGTGCCAGCAGCCGCTCCGAAGGGGCCGCAGAGACCCAGTACTTC	CASSRSEGAAETQYF
few	-	TRBV5-4	TRBJ2-5	TGTGCCAGCCGACGGGACTCACAAGAGACCCAGTACTTC	CASRRDSQETQYF
-	TRBD1	TRBV7-9	TRBJ1-2	TGTGCCAGCACCCCCGGGACAGCTGGCTACACCTTC	CASTPGTAGYTF
few	TRBD1	TRBV5-1	TRBJ1-6	TGCGCCAGCAGCTTGGAGGGGACAGGGGGGTCACCCCTCCACTTT	CASSLEGTGGSPLHF
few	-	TRBV2	TRBJ1-1	TGTGCCAGCAGACAGGGCACCGTTAAAGCTTTCTTT	CASRQGTVKAFF
many	TRBD2	TRBV7-2	TRBJ2-7	TGTGCCAGCAGCTTAGAACGAGGTAGCGGGGTCAATAGCGAGCAGTACTTC	CASSLERGSGVNSEQYF
-	TRBD1	TRBV7-8	TRBJ1-4	TGTGCCAGCAGCTTAGGCCGGGACAGGGGAGAAAAACTGTTTTTT	CASSLGRDRGEKLFF
many	-	TRBV12-3/TRBV12-4	TRBJ2-7	TGTGCCAGCAGTTTAGGGGGTGGCGAGCAGTACTTC	CASSLGGGEQYF
few	-	TRBV25-1	TRBJ1-6	TGTGCCAGCAGTGAATTGGGTGGTGGATCACCCCTCCACTTT	CASSELGGGSPLHF
-	-	TRBV28	TRBJ2-5	TGTGCCAGCAGTTTATGGGCTAACCAAGAGACCCAGTACTTC	CASSLWANQETQYF
-	-	TRBV20-1	TRBJ2-2	TGCAGTGCTCGATTCGGGACAAGGTCCTCCGGGGAGCTGTTTTTT	CSARFGTRSSGELFF
-	-	TRBV19	TRBJ2-1	TGTGCCAGTAGTATAGCCATAGGCCCCTCCCTTGAGCAGTTCTTC	CASSIAIGPSLEQFF
-	-	TRBV27	TRBJ2-5	TGTGCTTCCAGCCCTGGTTTCCTAGCAGAGACCCAGTACTTC	CASSPGFLAETQYF
few	-	TRBV7-2	TRBJ1-1	TGTGCCAGCAGCTTCAAGGGGACGATCGCTTTCTTT	CASSFKGTIAFF
many	-	TRBV29-1	TRBJ2-7	TGCAGCGTTATACGCAGGCCCTTCAAGGACGAGCAGTACTTC	CSVIRRPFKDEQYF
few	-	TRBV10-3	TRBJ1-5	TGTGCCATCAGTGAAGGCCCGGGGGCGAAAAATCAGCCCCAGCATTTT	CAISEGPGAKNQPQHF
few	-	TRBV29-1	TRBJ2-7	TGCAGCGTTGAAGCGGCGGGACAGCCCCACGAGCAGTACTTC	CSVEAAGQPHEQYF
-	TRBD2	TRBV20-1	TRBJ2-7	TGCAGTGCTAGAGATCGAAGCGGGAGTTCAAGGGAGCAGTACTTC	CSARDRSGSSREQYF
-	TRBD1	TRBV5-1	TRBJ1-4	TGCGCCAGCAGCGTGGGACAGCCTAATGAAAAACTGTTTTTT	CASSVGQPNEKLFF
many	-	TRBV10-3	TRBJ1-1	TGTGCCACCGCAGGAGGAAGCACTGAAGCTTTCTTT	CATAGGSTEAFF
few	TRBD1	TRBV6-5	TRBJ2-1	TGTGCCAGCAGTTCGACAGGGGGCCCCTACAATGAGCAGTTCTTC	CASSSTGGPYNEQFF
-	TRBD1	TRBV20-1	TRBJ2-5	TGCAGTGCTAGAGGTGTATGGGACAGAACCCAAGAGACCCAGTACTTC	CSARGVWDRTQETQYF
-	TRBD2	TRBV5-4	TRBJ2-3	TGTGCCAGCAGCTTCAGCGGGACCTTCACAGATACGCAGTATTTT	CASSFSGTFTDTQYF
few	-	TRBV20-1	TRBJ1-5	TGCAGTGCTCCGGACGGCAGGAGGGATAGCAATCAGCCCCAGCATTTT	CSAPDGRRDSNQPQHF
many	-	TRBV10-3	TRBJ2-3	TGTGCCATCAGCGCCCCCCCGGGGCGATCTAGCACAGATACGCAGTATTTT	CAISAPPGRSSTDTQYF
-	-	TRBV27	TRBJ1-5	TGTGCCAGCAGCCCCTGGACAAATCCCGATCAGCCCCAGCATTTT	CASSPWTNPDQPQHF
-	TRBD1	TRBV29-1	TRBJ2-7	TGCAGCGTAGCTACCCCGGGACAGGGGGCCTACGAGCAGTACTTC	CSVATPGQGAYEQYF
-	TRBD2	TRBV4-2	TRBJ2-7	TGTGCCAGCAGCAGAGAACTAGCGGGAGGAACCGAGCAGTACTTC	CASSRELAGGTEQYF
many	-	TRBV14	TRBJ2-1	TGTGCCAGCAGCCAAGGTGTTCTCGGGGGCAAGCAGTTCTTC	CASSQGVLGGKQFF
many	TRBD1	TRBV6-5	TRBJ1-5	TGTGCCAGCAGTCCCGGACAGGGGGCAGATAGCAATCAGCCCCAGCATTTT	CASSPGQGADSNQPQHF
few	TRBD1	TRBV29-1	TRBJ2-7	TGCAGCGTTGGCTTTGGACAGGGGTCAAAGGACGAGCAGTACTTC	CSVGFGQGSKDEQYF
many	-	TRBV27	TRBJ1-2	TGTGCCAGCAGTTTACGTCAGGGATTCTATGGCTACACCTTC	CASSLRQGFYGYTF
-	TRBD2	TRBV29-1	TRBJ2-7	TGCAGCGTTGAAGGCAGGACTAGCGGTAACTACGAGCAGTACTTC	CSVEGRTSGNYEQYF
-	TRBD2	TRBV7-2	TRBJ2-3	TGTGCCAGCAGCCCCCGGGGTAGCGGGGGGTCCACAGATACGCAGTATTTT	CASSPRGSGGSTDTQYF